This TCR beta chain comes out of a study of cytomegalovirus exposure and HLA in healthy donors. Details on this clone: Its antigen is undetermined.

A multiplex PCR was run with 60 Vbeta primers and 13 Jbeta primers. Original methodology: Later, 75 million to 100 million unique TCR beta chains were counted in an analysis, and roughly 10 million of them were shared. TCRdb's copy holds only in-frame clones and misses some; the assay was immunoSEQ multiplex PCR. V, J and clone size are taken as reported in that table, and D and trimming were inferred from the DNA itself. The sample lists about 120,000 clones; approximately 58% were seen once. Study results and limitations: A missense variant in DCLRE1C was later tied to TCR beta V- and J-gene trimming. Productive status was seen about 90% or about 30% of the time for most TCR beta V segments in an earlier analysis.

The material sequenced was PBMCs. The source is a woman under 40 in good health and CMV-seronegative.

In DNA form, the CDR3 reads TGTGCCTGGAGTGTTACAGCCTCCGGGGGAGCTTTCTTT. Protein: CAWSVTASGGAFF. The gene calls are TRBV30 and TRBJ1-1; the D gene is possibly TRBD1 (5 bases). V lost 0 bases, J lost 10 bases, and 15 bases lay in between. The CDR3 spans 13 residues. In germline, CDR1 is GTSNPN, CDR2 SVGIG (reference sequence).